The 25 T cell receptor beta chains below were found in one sample sequenced in a study of blood T cell repertoires in COVID-19. Repertoires were generated with immunoSEQ multiplex PCR, while TCRdb's copy carries only in-frame clones and drops some. The sample yields roughly 210,000 clones, less than 90% seen once. Material: peripheral blood. The receptors shown here come from a man between 65 and 85 years old with acute or convalescent COVID-19.

The rearrangement uses TRBV4-2 and TRBJ1-2; a weak D match, TRBD1 (5 bases). Germline V CDR1 and CDR2: LGHNA, YNFKEQ. The CDR3 has 17 amino acids. The germline V and J ends were trimmed by 0 bases and 6 bases, with 20 bases remaining between them. The DNA of the CDR3 is TGTGCCAGCAGCCAAGATAACATTGTTCTTGGACATAATGGCTACACCTTC. Amino acids: CASSQDNIVLGHNGYTF.

The genes are TRBV11-1 and TRBJ2-7; TRBD2 might be the D (6 bases). This CDR3 has 15 amino acids. Looked up from germline, CDR1 is SGHAT and CDR2 is FQDESV (reference sequence). Deletions cut 6 bases from V and 0 bases from J, with 15 bases between. This chain's CDR3 is CASRRDSDSSYEQYF. The CDR3 nucleotides are TGTGCCAGCAGGAGGGACTCCGACAGCTCCTACGAGCAGTACTTC.

The J gene is TRBJ2-1, the V gene TRBV3-1 (or the pseudogene TRBV3-2); weak D call: TRBD2 (6 bases). V gave up 4 bases and J gave up 8 bases, with 21 bases separating them. CDR3 length: 16 residues. The V gene's germline CDR1 is LGHDT and CDR2 YNNKEL (reference sequence). The CDR3 sequence: CASSPSSSALNDEQFF. The CDR3 region has the DNA TGTGCCAGCAGCCCGTCTTCTAGCGCCCTAAACGATGAGCAGTTCTTC.

V usage is TRBV10-2 and J usage is TRBJ2-5; 14 bases line up with TRBD2. The V and J ends lost 7 bases and 4 bases, in that order; junction bases with no gene match: 2. CDR3 length: 14 amino acids. In germline, CDR1 is WSHSY, CDR2 SAAADI. CDR3 loop: CASIGTSGGETQYF. CDR3 coding DNA: TGCGCCAGCATCGGGACTAGCGGGGGAGAGACCCAGTACTTC.

This chain uses TRBV5-4 with TRBJ1-1; 7 positions agree with TRBD1. The CDR3 is 13 residues long. The V gene's germline CDR1 is SGHNT and CDR2 YYREEE (reference sequence). The ends lost 3 bases at V and 3 bases at J; junction bases unmatched: 2. The CDR3: CASSSQGHTEAFF. CDR3 sequence (DNA): TGTGCCAGCAGCTCACAGGGGCACACTGAAGCTTTCTTT.

The chain recombines TRBV4-3 with TRBJ1-1; 9 bases line up with TRBD1. CDR1 and CDR2 (germline): LGHNA, YSLEER. The CDR3 runs 14 residues. V shed 3 bases and J 6 bases; nucleotides not matched to a gene: 5. CDR3 amino acids: CASSHTGGTAEAFF. DNA for the CDR3: TGCGCCAGCAGCCATACAGGGGGCACAGCTGAAGCTTTCTTT.

The genes are TRBV4-3 and TRBJ1-5; no clear D. Germline V lookup: CDR1 LGHNA, CDR2 YSLEER. Trimming cost V 0 bases and J 0 bases, with 12 bases left between them. The CDR3 runs to 17 residues. The DNA for the CDR3 is TGCGCCAGCAGCCAAGATGTTGGAGGCCTTAGCAATCAGCCCCAGCATTTT. Translated: CASSQDVGGLSNQPQHF.

CDR3 sequence: CASRPSDQETQYF. Written as DNA, the CDR3 is TGTGCCAGCAGGCCTAGCGACCAAGAGACCCAGTACTTC. The chain has TRBV6-5 and TRBJ2-5; D is perhaps TRBD2 (6 bases). V lost 6 bases, J lost 0 bases, and 8 bases lay in between. The CDR3 consists of 13 residues. Germline V CDR1 and CDR2: MNHEY, SVGAGI.

The rearrangement joins TRBV30 to TRBJ2-5; D gene unclear. V dropped 1 base and J dropped 5 bases, with 5 bases sitting between them. CDR1 is GTSNPN and CDR2 is SVGIG in the germline V gene (reference sequence). The CDR3 consists of 11 residues. The CDR3 region has the DNA TGTGCCTGGAGTGAACGGGAGACCCAGTACTTC. Its translation: CAWSERETQYF.

This chain connects TRBV4-2 to TRBJ2-7; 11 nucleotides match TRBD2. The CDR3 contains 17 residues. V shed 0 bases, J shed 4 bases, and the junction held 8 bases outside the gene matches. In germline, CDR1 is LGHNA, CDR2 YNFKEQ. The CDR3 DNA follows: TGTGCCAGCAGCCAAGATTTTTCAACTAGCGGGAGTTACGAGCAGTACTTC. Amino acids: CASSQDFSTSGSYEQYF.

The chain is built from TRBV3-1 (or the pseudogene TRBV3-2) and TRBJ1-3; 7 nucleotides agree with TRBD1. Germline CDR1 LGHDT, CDR2 YNNKEL (reference sequence). This CDR3 has 14 residues. V lost 7 bases and J lost 6; bases outside the gene matches: 9. The CDR3 is CASTSTGRVNTIYF. For the CDR3, the DNA is TGTGCCAGCACCTCGACAGGGCGGGTAAACACCATATATTTT.

This sequence joins TRBV16 and TRBJ1-2, with 7 bases lining up with TRBD1. V shed 5 bases and J 5 bases; nucleotides not matched to a gene: 11. This CDR3 has 15 residues. Germline loops: CDR1 KGHSY, CDR2 FQNENV. CDR3 protein: CASSTAGGQYYGYTF. DNA of the CDR3: TGTGCCAGCAGCACCGCAGGGGGGCAGTATTATGGCTACACCTTC.

This clone has just a few counts. The CDR3 protein is CASSLAGVQIYEQYF. The CDR3 DNA sequence: TGTGCCAGCAGCTTGGCAGGCGTTCAGATCTACGAGCAGTACTTC. This rearrangement joins TRBV5-5 to TRBJ2-7; the D is unclear. CDR1 is SGHKS and CDR2 is YYEKEE in the germline V gene (reference sequence). The CDR3 runs 15 residues. Trimming removed 0 bases at V and 3 bases at J, with 13 bases between.

This rearrangement joins TRBV11-2 to TRBJ1-2; D is unclear. Trimming stripped 6 bases from V and 4 bases from J, with 12 bases between. This CDR3 is built from 13 residues. Germline loops: CDR1 SGHAT, CDR2 FQNNGV. The CDR3 nucleotides read TGTGCCAGCAGTTTAAGTCGGAGCTATGGCTACACCTTC. It is translated as CASSLSRSYGYTF.

This clone was picked up one time. V is TRBV5-5 and J is TRBJ2-5, with D perhaps matching TRBD2 (7 bases). Between the trimmed V and J ends, which lost 4 bases and 2 bases, there was a span of 15 bases. The CDR3 contains 15 residues. CDR1 SGHKS and CDR2 YYEKEE come from the germline V gene (reference sequence). CDR3 in amino acids: CASSTGGGAQETQYF. DNA of the CDR3: TGTGCCAGCAGCACTGGTGGGGGGGCTCAAGAGACCCAGTACTTC.

V gene TRBV6-1 combines with J gene TRBJ1-3; 10 positions match TRBD1. The V gene end was trimmed by 3 bases and the J gene end by 7 bases; junction bases not matched to a gene: 0. Germline CDR1 reads MNHNS; CDR2 reads SASEGT. The CDR3 length is 13 residues. CDR3 region: CASSEGQGNTIYF. The CDR3 nucleotides are TGTGCCAGCAGTGAGGGACAGGGGAACACCATATATTTT.

V is TRBV3-1 (or the pseudogene TRBV3-2) and J is TRBJ1-1; D gene uncertain. V lost 0 bases to trimming and J lost 3 bases, with 8 bases between them. This CDR3 region has 14 residues. The germline V gene encodes CDR1 LGHDT and CDR2 YNNKEL (reference sequence). In DNA, the CDR3 is TGTGCCAGCAGCCAAGAAGCTACTGACACTGAAGCTTTCTTT. This encodes CASSQEATDTEAFF.

This clone appeared a few times. The CDR3 spells CASGLQRESYNEQFF. CDR3 sequence (DNA): TGTGCTAGTGGTTTGCAGCGGGAGTCCTACAATGAGCAGTTCTTC. This chain links TRBV12-5 with TRBJ2-1, with 8 bases fitting TRBD2. V shed 2 bases, J shed 1 base, and the junction held 1 base outside the gene matches. This CDR3 comprises 15 residues. The V gene's germline CDR1 is LGHNT and CDR2 FRNRAP.

The chain has TRBV6-5 and TRBJ2-2; perhaps TRBD2 as D (6 bases). The V and J ends lost 2 bases and 4 bases respectively, with 14 bases between them. The CDR3 totals 16 residues. CDR1 is MNHEY and CDR2 is SVGAGI in the germline V gene. The DNA of the CDR3 is TGTGCCAGCAGTTACAGGGGCGGGACCGGCACCGGGGAGCTGTTTTTT. Translating it yields CASSYRGGTGTGELFF.

Concerning this clone itself: This sample includes further DNA sequences coding for the same CDR3. The V gene is TRBV5-1, the J gene TRBJ2-7, with a possible D match to TRBD1 (6 bases). CDR1 is SGHRS and CDR2 is YFSETQ in the germline V gene. The CDR3 spans 15 residues. Trimming took off 0 bases at V and 2 bases at J, with 12 bases between the two ends. The DNA for the CDR3 is TGCGCCAGCAGCTTGGGTGCCAGGGGTGCCTACGAGCAGTACTTC. It codes for CASSLGARGAYEQYF.

In its sample, this clone was seen once. This chain joins TRBV19 and TRBJ2-5; D possibly corresponds to TRBD2 (5 bases). Germline assignment: CDR1 LNHDA and CDR2 SQIVND (reference sequence). Trimming removed 4 bases from V and 7 bases from J, with 16 bases in between. CDR3 length: 14 residues. CDR3 sequence reads: CASSTKDGERTQYF. Written as DNA, the CDR3 is TGTGCCAGTAGTACCAAGGACGGGGAGAGGACCCAGTACTTC. The variable domain in full, completed from reference TRBV19 and TRBJ2-5, reads DGGITQSPKYLFRKEGQNVTLSCEQNLNHDAMYWYRQDPGQGLRLIYYSQIVNDFQKGDIAEGYSVSREKKESFPLTVTSAQKNPTAFYLCASSTKDGERTQYFGPGTRLLVL.

This chain links TRBV2 with TRBJ1-3; 7 bases line up with TRBD1. J was trimmed by 0 bases and V by 5 bases; bases with no gene match: 13. The germline CDR1 and CDR2 sequences are SNHLY and FYNNEI. The CDR3 covers 18 residues. The CDR3, as DNA: TGTGCCAGCAGTCCCCAAGGGACAGCTCTTAACTCTGGAAACACCATATATTTT. Amino acid sequence: CASSPQGTALNSGNTIYF.

This clone was counted once. One end of the junction does not line up with germline, which may come from a read error. The chain links TRBV4-2 to TRBJ2-1, with D maybe TRBD1 (5 bases). The CDR3 sequence is 18 residues long. Germline V lookup: CDR1 LGHNA, CDR2 YNFKEQ. CDR3 in DNA: TGTGCCAGCAGCAAAGAACCGTACCTAGGGGCAAGCTACAATGAGCAGTTCTTC. It translates to CASSKEPYLGASYNEQFF.

The count of this clone is one. The chain carries TRBV7-9 and TRBJ1-2; D uncertain. Trimming took 4 bases from V and 7 from J, leaving 19 bases between them. The CDR3 runs 15 residues. Germline lookup yields CDR1 SEHNR and CDR2 FQNEAQ (reference sequence). DNA for the CDR3: TGTGCCAGCAGCTCCCCGCCAGAGGAGATTTTTGGCTACACCTTC. Protein: CASSSPPEEIFGYTF.

This clone has a single count. The V gene is TRBV30, the J gene TRBJ1-2; D gene uncertain. The CDR3 runs to 12 residues. CDR1 is GTSNPN and CDR2 is SVGIG in the germline V gene (reference sequence). The V gene lost 6 bases and the J gene lost 3 bases, with 11 bases spanning the gap. The CDR3 reads CACLGLDYGYTF. In nucleotides, the CDR3 is TGTGCCTGTCTCGGACTGGACTATGGCTACACCTTC. The whole variable domain, remainder taken from reference TRBV30 and TRBJ1-2, is SQTIHQWPATLVQPVGSPLSLECTVEGTSNPNLYWYRQAAGRGLQLLFYSVGIGQISSEVPQNLSASRPQDRQFILSSKKLLLSDSGFYLCACLGLDYGYTFGSGTRLTVV.